This TCR beta chain was sequenced for a study of T cell changes during pregnancy in multiple sclerosis. Data came from immunoSEQ multiplex PCR; TCRdb stores just in-frame clones and leaves some out. The table records about 20,000 clones, over 75% of them present only once. This clone was counted a single time. V was pared by 0 bases and J by 6 bases, with 19 bases between. Germline-derived CDR1 and CDR2 are SNHLY and FYNNEI. This CDR3 has 17 amino acids. The sample consisted of CD8+ T cells from peripheral blood mononuclear cells, taken after pregnancy. This TCR was recovered from a female donor with multiple sclerosis, enrolled in a pregnancy study. The V call is TRBV2, the J call TRBJ2-3; D perhaps matches TRBD2 (5 bases). The CDR3 sequence: CASSEAILAGSLDTQYF. CDR3 coding DNA: TGTGCCAGCAGTGAAGCTATCCTAGCTGGGAGCCTGGATACGCAGTATTTT. The full variable domain, its missing parts supplied by reference TRBV2 and TRBJ2-3, is EPEVTQTPSHQVTQMGQEVILRCVPISNHLYFYWYRQILGQKVEFLVSFYNNEISEKSEIFDDQFSVERPDGSNFTLKIRSTKLEDSAMYFCASSEAILAGSLDTQYFGPGTRLTVL.